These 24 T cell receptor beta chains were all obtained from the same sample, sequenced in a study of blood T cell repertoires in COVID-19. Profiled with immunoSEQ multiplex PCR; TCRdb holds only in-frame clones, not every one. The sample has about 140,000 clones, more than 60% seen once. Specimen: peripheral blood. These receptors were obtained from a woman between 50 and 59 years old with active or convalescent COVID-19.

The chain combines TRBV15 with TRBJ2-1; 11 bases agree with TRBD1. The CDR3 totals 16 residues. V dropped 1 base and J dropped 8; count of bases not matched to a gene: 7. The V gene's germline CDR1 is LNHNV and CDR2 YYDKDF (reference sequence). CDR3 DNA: TGTGCCACCAGCAGAGGGGACAGGGGGAGAGTCGATGAGCAGTTCTTC. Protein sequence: CATSRGDRGRVDEQFF. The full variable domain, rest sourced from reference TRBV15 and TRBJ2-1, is DAMVIQNPRYQVTQFGKPVTLSCSQTLNHNVMYWYQQKSSQAPKLLFHYYDKDFNNEADTPDNFQSRRPNTSFCFLDIRSPGLGDTAMYLCATSRGDRGRVDEQFFGPGTRLTVL.

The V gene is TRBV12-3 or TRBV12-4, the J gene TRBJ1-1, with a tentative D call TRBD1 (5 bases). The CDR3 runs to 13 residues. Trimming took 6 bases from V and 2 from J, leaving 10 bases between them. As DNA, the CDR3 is TGTGCCAGCAGATTGGGGGGAAACACTGAAGCTTTCTTT. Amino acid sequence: CASRLGGNTEAFF.

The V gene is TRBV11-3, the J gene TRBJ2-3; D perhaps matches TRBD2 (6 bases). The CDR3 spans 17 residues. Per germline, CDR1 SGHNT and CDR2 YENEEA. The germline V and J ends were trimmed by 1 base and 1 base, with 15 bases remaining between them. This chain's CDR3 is CASSLGGEAPGTDTQYF. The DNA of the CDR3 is TGTGCCAGCAGCTTAGGAGGGGAGGCCCCTGGCACAGATACGCAGTATTTT.

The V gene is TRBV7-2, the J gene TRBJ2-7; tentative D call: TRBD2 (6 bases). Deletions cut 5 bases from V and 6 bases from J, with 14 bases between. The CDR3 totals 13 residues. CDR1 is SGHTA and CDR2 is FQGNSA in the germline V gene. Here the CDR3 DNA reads TGTGCCAGCAGCCCGGACTGGGGAGGCGAGCAGTACTTC. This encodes CASSPDWGGEQYF.

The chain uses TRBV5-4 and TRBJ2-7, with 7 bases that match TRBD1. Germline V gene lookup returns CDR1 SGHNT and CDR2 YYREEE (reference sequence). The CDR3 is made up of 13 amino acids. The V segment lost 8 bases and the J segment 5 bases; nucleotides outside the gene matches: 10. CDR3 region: CARARQGWDEQYF. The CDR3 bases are TGTGCCAGGGCGAGACAGGGATGGGACGAGCAGTACTTC. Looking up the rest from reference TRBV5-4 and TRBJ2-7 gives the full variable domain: ETGVTQSPTHLIKTRGQQVTLRCSSQSGHNTVSWYQQALGQGPQFIFQYYREEENGRGNFPPRFSGLQFPNYSSELNVNALELDDSALYLCARARQGWDEQYFGPGTRLTVT.

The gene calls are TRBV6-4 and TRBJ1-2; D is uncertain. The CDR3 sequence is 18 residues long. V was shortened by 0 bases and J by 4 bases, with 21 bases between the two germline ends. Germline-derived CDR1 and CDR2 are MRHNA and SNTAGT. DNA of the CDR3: TGTGCCAGCAGTGACTCGAACAGACGGAACAAACGCCTCTATGGCTACACCTTC. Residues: CASSDSNRRNKRLYGYTF.

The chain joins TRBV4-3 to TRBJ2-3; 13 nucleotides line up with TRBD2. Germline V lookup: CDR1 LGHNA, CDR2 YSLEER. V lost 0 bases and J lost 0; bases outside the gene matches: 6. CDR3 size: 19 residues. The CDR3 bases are TGCGCCAGCAGCCAAGAATTAGGACTAGCGGGAGATAGCACAGATACGCAGTATTTT. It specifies CASSQELGLAGDSTDTQYF.

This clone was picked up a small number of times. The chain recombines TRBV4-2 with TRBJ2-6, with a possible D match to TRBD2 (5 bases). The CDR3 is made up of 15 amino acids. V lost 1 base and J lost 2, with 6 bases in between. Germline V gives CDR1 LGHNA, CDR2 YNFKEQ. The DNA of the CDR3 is TGTGCCAGCAGCCAAGCCGGGGCTGGGGCCAACGTCCTGACTTTC. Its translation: CASSQAGAGANVLTF.

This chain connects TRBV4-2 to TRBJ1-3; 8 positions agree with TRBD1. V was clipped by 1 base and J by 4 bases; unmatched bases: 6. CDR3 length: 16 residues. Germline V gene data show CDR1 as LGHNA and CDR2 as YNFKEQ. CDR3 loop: CASSQVGQGVGNTIYF. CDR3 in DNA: TGTGCCAGCAGCCAAGTCGGACAGGGCGTCGGAAACACCATATATTTT.

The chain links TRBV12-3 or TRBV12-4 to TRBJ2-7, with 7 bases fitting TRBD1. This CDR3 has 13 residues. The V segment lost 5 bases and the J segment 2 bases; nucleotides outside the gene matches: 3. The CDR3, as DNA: TGTGCCAGCAGTCCCGGGACAGCCTACGAGCAGTACTTC. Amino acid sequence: CASSPGTAYEQYF.

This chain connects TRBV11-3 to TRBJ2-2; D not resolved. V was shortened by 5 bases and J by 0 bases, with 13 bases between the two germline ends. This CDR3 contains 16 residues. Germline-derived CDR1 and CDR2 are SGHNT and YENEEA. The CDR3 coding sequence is TGTGCCAGCAGCCCCTTAGCCGTTGCGAACACCGGGGAGCTGTTTTTT. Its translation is CASSPLAVANTGELFF.

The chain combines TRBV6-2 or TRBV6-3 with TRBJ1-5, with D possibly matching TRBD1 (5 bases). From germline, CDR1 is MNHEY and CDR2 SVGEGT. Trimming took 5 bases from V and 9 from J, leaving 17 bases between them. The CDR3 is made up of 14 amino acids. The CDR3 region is CASSPGGSPRPQHF. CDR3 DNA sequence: TGTGCCAGCAGTCCCGGGGGTTCCCCCAGGCCCCAGCATTTT.

CDR3: CASSLLRGRSGELFF. CDR3 bases: TGCGCCAGCAGCTTGCTGCGCGGGAGATCCGGGGAGCTGTTTTTT. The rearrangement joins TRBV5-1 to TRBJ2-2; TRBD2 matches at 7 bases. With V trimmed by 1 base and J by 6 bases, 6 bases remained unmatched. This CDR3 has 15 amino acids. Germline assignment: CDR1 SGHRS and CDR2 YFSETQ.

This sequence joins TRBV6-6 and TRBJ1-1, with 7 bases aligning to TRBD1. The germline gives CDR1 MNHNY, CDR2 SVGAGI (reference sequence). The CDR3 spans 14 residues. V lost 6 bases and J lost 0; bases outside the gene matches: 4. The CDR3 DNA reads TGTGCCAGCAGGCCACAGGGGTTGAACACTGAAGCTTTCTTT. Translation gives CASRPQGLNTEAFF.

Written as DNA, the CDR3 is TGTGCCTGGAGTGTCAGCGGAGGTGAGCAGTTCTTC. Its protein product is CAWSVSGGEQFF. The rearrangement joins TRBV30 to TRBJ2-1, with TRBD2 as a possible D gene (5 bases). CDR1 is GTSNPN and CDR2 is SVGIG in the germline V gene (reference sequence). Trimming took off 0 bases at V and 9 bases at J, with 9 bases between the two ends. This CDR3 region has 12 residues.

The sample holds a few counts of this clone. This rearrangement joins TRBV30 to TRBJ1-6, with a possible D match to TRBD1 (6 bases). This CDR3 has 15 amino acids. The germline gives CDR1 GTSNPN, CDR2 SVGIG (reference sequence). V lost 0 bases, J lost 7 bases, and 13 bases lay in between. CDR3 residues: CAWSVQAGVNSPLHF. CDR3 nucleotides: TGTGCCTGGAGTGTACAGGCAGGGGTCAATTCACCCCTCCACTTT.

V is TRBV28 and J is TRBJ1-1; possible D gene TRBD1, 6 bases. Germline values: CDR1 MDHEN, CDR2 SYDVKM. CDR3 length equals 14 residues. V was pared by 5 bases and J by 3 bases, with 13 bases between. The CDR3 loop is CASSLTGRDTEAFF. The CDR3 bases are TGTGCCAGCAGTCTAACAGGGCGCGACACTGAAGCTTTCTTT.

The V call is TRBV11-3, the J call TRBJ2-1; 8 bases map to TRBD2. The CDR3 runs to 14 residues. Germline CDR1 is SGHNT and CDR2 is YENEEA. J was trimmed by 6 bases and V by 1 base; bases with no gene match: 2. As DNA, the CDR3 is TGTGCCAGCAGCTTAGGAACTAGCGGCAATGAGCAGTTCTTC. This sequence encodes CASSLGTSGNEQFF.

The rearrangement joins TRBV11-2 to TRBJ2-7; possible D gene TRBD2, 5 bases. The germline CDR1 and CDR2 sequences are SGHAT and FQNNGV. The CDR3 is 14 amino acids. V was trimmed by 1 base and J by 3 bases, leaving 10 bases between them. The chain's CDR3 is CASSLVRGNYEQYF. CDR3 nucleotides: TGTGCCAGCAGCTTAGTCCGAGGGAACTACGAGCAGTACTTC.

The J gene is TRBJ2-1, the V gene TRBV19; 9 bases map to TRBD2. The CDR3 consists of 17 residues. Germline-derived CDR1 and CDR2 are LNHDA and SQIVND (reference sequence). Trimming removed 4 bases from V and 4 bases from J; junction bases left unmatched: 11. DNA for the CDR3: TGTGCCAGTAGTACCATAGCGGGGGCCCTCCAATACAATGAGCAGTTCTTC. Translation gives CASSTIAGALQYNEQFF.

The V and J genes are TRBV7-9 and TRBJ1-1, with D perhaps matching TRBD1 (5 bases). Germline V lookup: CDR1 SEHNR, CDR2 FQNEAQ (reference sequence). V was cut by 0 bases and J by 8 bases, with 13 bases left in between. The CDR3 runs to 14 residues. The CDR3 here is CASSLASGQEEAFF. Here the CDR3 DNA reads TGTGCCAGCAGCTTAGCGTCCGGACAAGAAGAAGCTTTCTTT.

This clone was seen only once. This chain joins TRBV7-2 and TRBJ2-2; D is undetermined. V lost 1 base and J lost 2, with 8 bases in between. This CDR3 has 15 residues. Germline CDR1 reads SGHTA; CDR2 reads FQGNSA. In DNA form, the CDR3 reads TGTGCCAGCAGCTTAGACTTCACTAACACCGGGGAGCTGTTTTTT. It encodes CASSLDFTNTGELFF.

The CDR3 sequence: CASSSGTADSYEQYF. For the CDR3, the DNA is TGTGCCAGCTCCTCCGGGACAGCGGATTCCTACGAGCAGTACTTC. The chain combines TRBV18 with TRBJ2-7; 7 nucleotides agree with TRBD1. This CDR3 contains 15 residues. Germline CDR1 reads KGHSH; CDR2 reads LQKENI. J lost 1 base, V lost 6 bases, and 9 bases had no gene match.

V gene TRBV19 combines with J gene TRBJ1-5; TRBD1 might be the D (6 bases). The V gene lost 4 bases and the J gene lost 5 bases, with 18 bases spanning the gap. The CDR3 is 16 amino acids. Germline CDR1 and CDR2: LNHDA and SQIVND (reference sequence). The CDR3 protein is CASSTPRAGAHQPQHF. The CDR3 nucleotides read TGTGCCAGTAGTACCCCGCGGGCAGGGGCTCATCAGCCCCAGCATTTT.